The present TCR beta chain was sequenced within a study of cytomegalovirus exposure and HLA in healthy donors. The ends lost 3 bases at V and 5 bases at J; junction bases unmatched: 6. CDR1 is SNHLY and CDR2 is FYNNEI in the germline V gene. CDR3 length equals 15 residues. It was with 60 Vbeta and 13 Jbeta primers that the PCR ran. Profiling relied on immunoSEQ multiplex PCR, and the TCRdb table lists in-frame clones only, not all of them. The repertoire holds about 160,000 clones, around 77% seen once, with 1.2% to 1.5% in the top ten. The chain couples TRBV2 to TRBJ2-3, with 9 nucleotides matching TRBD2. The sequence was obtained from a man aged 55 to 70 in good health and CMV-seronegative. Sequenced material: PBMCs. The CDR3 is CASSEASGVVDTQYF. DNA of the CDR3: TGTGCCAGCAGTGAGGCTAGCGGGGTGGTAGATACGCAGTATTTT.